The clone carrying this T cell receptor (beta chain) turned up a few times. Its antigen remains unidentified. TCRdb ran MiXCR on the RT-PCR reads and lists one entry per CDR3 protein. The sample shows about 480,000 distinct CDR3 sequences, 10% to 15% of them seen only once. This specimen belongs to a study of response to subunit inactivated influenza vaccine. Study-wide results and caveats: Authors suggested that a seasonal influenza vaccination recruits few new T cells each time.

CDR1 is LGHNA, CDR2 YNFKEQ, per germline. Trimming left V 3 bases short and J 1 base short, with 10 bases between. This CDR3 region has 16 residues. The TCR sequence derives from a man aged 45-65 years who received an inactivated influenza vaccine. V usage is TRBV4-2 and J usage is TRBJ2-6; a possible D gene is TRBD2 (5 bases). The source material was PBMCs from blood, sampled 40 to 50 days after vaccination. The CDR3 loop reads CASSHLDSSGANVLTF. DNA of the CDR3: TGTGCCAGCAGCCACTTGGACTCATCTGGGGCCAACGTCCTGACTTTC.